The clone carrying this TCR beta chain was seen only a few times. As yet, its antigen is unknown. This sample was included in a study of beta chain features in type 1 diabetes. Broader study findings: Among all four CD4+ subsets, Type 1 diabetes patients had TCRB CDR3s that were moderately but significantly shorter. When VDJ junctions were examined, type 1 diabetes patients showed fewer insertions and more deletions. Among patients, naive, central memory and Treg TCRB repertoires appeared more similar than among healthy donors.

Via CD45RO/CCR7/CD25/CD127/CD95/CD27, cells of the CD4+ naive, central memory, regulatory and stem cell-like memory subsets were sorted. Reverse transcribing all isolated RNA meant expressed TCRB transcripts were sequenced. The table came from immunoSEQ multiplex PCR; TCRdb's copy has only in-frame clones and leaves some out. This table has roughly 53,000 clones, roughly two fifths appearing once. Sequenced sample: Tregs from blood. The source is a man aged 25 to 45 with type 1 diabetes.

The CDR3 is CASSLDSGSSLDEQFF. CDR3 DNA sequence: TGCGCCAGCAGCTTGGATTCGGGTAGCAGTTTAGATGAGCAGTTCTTC. The rearrangement uses TRBV5-1 and TRBJ2-1, with D unclear. V lost 0 bases and J 8 bases, leaving 18 bases between the germline ends. The CDR3 covers 16 residues. The germline CDR1 and CDR2 sequences are SGHRS and YFSETQ.